The source of this T cell receptor beta chain is a study of blood T cell repertoires in COVID-19. Some clones are missing from TCRdb's copy, which holds only in-frame ones; the method was immunoSEQ multiplex PCR. Among roughly 390,000 clones, 70% to 90% were seen once, and the ten largest hold less than 11%. This CDR3 spans 15 amino acids. The germline V gene has CDR1 SGHAT and CDR2 FQNNGV. Trimming took 1 base from V and 0 from J, leaving 7 bases between them. At least ten counts were recorded for this clone. The chain links TRBV11-2 to TRBJ2-1; D possibly corresponds to TRBD2 (5 bases). Material: peripheral blood. The clonotype originates from a woman in her 30s with COVID-19, enrolled during active disease. In nucleotides, the CDR3 is TGTGCCAGCAGCTTAGCGGGGAACTCCTACAATGAGCAGTTCTTC. Protein sequence: CASSLAGNSYNEQFF.